This paragraph reports one T cell receptor (beta chain). Its antigen is undetermined. In germline, CDR1 is SEHNR, CDR2 FQNEAQ (reference sequence). The CDR3 is 17 amino acids. Trimming removed 1 base from V and 6 bases from J, with 21 bases in between. All TCR cDNA molecules were individually tagged with a unique molecular identifier. One entry per CDR3 protein results from TCRdb running MiXCR on the 5' RACE reads. The table records roughly 18,000 distinct CDR3 sequences, approximately 18% of them present only once. This sample was taken from a study of spatial heterogeneity in lung cancer. Study observations and caveats: At tumor resection, ubiquitous expanded TCRs were detected in blood more often than later.

Sample time point: sample taken at primary tumor resection. Extraction of whole RNA from tumor, nontumor lung or frozen PBMC preceded unsorted sequencing. The source of this sequence is a male donor with early-stage non-small cell lung cancer. The sample was PBMCs, taken at surgery. This sequence joins TRBV7-9 and TRBJ1-2; D remains ambiguous. The CDR3 region has the DNA TGTGCCAGCAGCTTAGGGAGTTGGTGGCAGAGTTCGGATGGCTACACCTTC. It is translated as CASSLGSWWQSSDGYTF. Looking up the rest from reference TRBV7-9 and TRBJ1-2 gives the full variable domain: DTGVSQNPRHKITKRGQNVTFRCDPISEHNRLYWYRQTLGQGPEFLTYFQNEAQLEKSRLLSDRFSAERPKGSFSTLEIQRTEQGDSAMYLCASSLGSWWQSSDGYTFGSGTRLTVV.